Listed below are T cell receptor beta chains from one sample, sequenced in a study of shared clonotypes between healthy human individuals. Sequencing was performed with immunoSEQ multiplex PCR; in TCRdb, only in-frame clones are kept and a portion is missing. In the table there are some 2,000,000 clones, approximately 94% of which are singletons. The sequencing sample was made of naive CD4+ T cells sorted from blood. The receptors come from a man aged 18 to 29 in good health. The CDR3 runs from the conserved cysteine through the conserved F or W. The D gene is left open where the match is weak. Only some rows state a clone size, as once, few, many or a class for expanded clones.

v_gene	j_gene	d_gene	abundance	CDR3aa	CDR3nt
TRBV15	TRBJ1-1	-	-	CATSRAGTPLQGNTEAFF	TGTGCCACCAGCAGAGCCGGGACACCACTCCAGGGGAACACTGAAGCTTTCTTT
TRBV30	TRBJ1-5	-	-	CAWTPLEGVPGIQPQHF	TGTGCCTGGACCCCGCTTGAGGGGGTACCGGGAATTCAGCCCCAGCATTTT
TRBV7-2	TRBJ1-1	-	-	CASSFLSVGNTEAFF	TGTGCCAGCAGCTTTTTATCTGTAGGGAACACTGAAGCTTTCTTT
TRBV5-4	TRBJ2-2	-	few	CASSPGGTTGELFF	TGTGCCAGCAGCCCTGGAGGTACCACCGGGGAGCTGTTTTTT
TRBV7-7	TRBJ2-7	-	-	CASSLGDGPYEQYF	TGTGCTAGCAGCTTAGGCGACGGTCCCTACGAGCAGTACTTC
TRBV11-2	TRBJ1-5	-	-	CASSLFGGQGSNQPQHF	TGTGCCAGCAGCTTATTCGGGGGGCAAGGGAGCAATCAGCCCCAGCATTTT
TRBV27	TRBJ1-6	TRBD1	-	CASSFGTGGSPLHF	TGTGCCAGCAGTTTCGGGACAGGGGGGTCACCCCTCCACTTT
TRBV5-6	TRBJ2-5	-	once	CASSPGRGLYQETQYF	TGTGCCAGCAGCCCTGGGCGTGGCCTATACCAAGAGACCCAGTACTTC
TRBV30	TRBJ2-2	TRBD1	-	CAWSPGSGGFTGELFF	TGTGCCTGGAGCCCAGGTTCAGGGGGTTTCACCGGGGAGCTGTTTTTT
TRBV30	TRBJ2-7	TRBD1	once	CAWSPGQHYEQYF	TGTGCCTGGAGCCCGGGACAGCACTACGAGCAGTACTTC
TRBV4-2	TRBJ2-3	TRBD2	-	CASSQGWRGRDTQYF	TGTGCCAGCAGCCAAGGGTGGCGGGGGAGGGATACGCAGTATTTT
TRBV5-1	TRBJ2-2	-	-	CASSLLRQDTGELFF	TGCGCCAGCAGCTTGTTAAGACAGGACACCGGGGAGCTGTTTTTT
TRBV7-9	TRBJ2-7	TRBD2	-	CATTSGGRNYEQYF	TGTGCCACCACATCAGGCGGGAGGAACTACGAGCAGTACTTC
TRBV7-2	TRBJ1-2	-	once	CASSFRQAVYGYTF	TGTGCCAGCAGCTTCAGACAGGCGGTCTATGGCTACACCTTC
TRBV11-2	TRBJ2-1	-	-	CASSSYGRDNEQFF	TGTGCCAGCAGCTCCTATGGTCGGGACAATGAGCAGTTCTTC
TRBV6-1	TRBJ2-1	-	-	CASSRRGDYNEQFF	TGTGCCAGCAGCCGCAGGGGCGACTACAATGAGCAGTTCTTC
TRBV30	TRBJ1-1	TRBD1	few	CAWTRVGTGEAFF	TGTGCCTGGACCCGAGTCGGGACAGGGGAAGCTTTCTTT
TRBV7-2	TRBJ1-3	TRBD1	-	CASSSHRGSSGNTIYF	TGTGCCAGCAGCTCCCACAGGGGGAGCTCTGGAAACACCATATATTTT
TRBV28	TRBJ2-2	-	-	CASRGGWMSTGELFF	TGTGCCAGCAGAGGAGGGTGGATGAGCACCGGGGAGCTGTTTTTT
TRBV6-1	TRBJ2-6	-	-	CASSDSGSRGANVLTF	TGTGCCAGCAGTGATTCAGGTTCGCGGGGGGCCAACGTCCTGACTTTC
TRBV18	TRBJ1-2	TRBD1	-	CASSPRTGDVELTF	TGTGCCAGCTCACCGAGGACAGGGGACGTTGAATTAACCTTC
TRBV11-2	TRBJ2-1	-	-	CASSSGPSSYNEQFF	TGTGCCAGCAGCTCCGGGCCGAGCTCCTACAATGAGCAGTTCTTC
TRBV25-1	TRBJ1-1	-	-	CASSGPLGAKGVNTEAFF	TGTGCCAGCAGTGGCCCCTTGGGCGCCAAGGGGGTGAACACTGAAGCTTTCTTT
TRBV6-5	TRBJ2-3	TRBD1	-	CASSGTGGKDTQYF	TGTGCCAGCAGCGGGACAGGGGGTAAAGATACGCAGTATTTT
TRBV6-5	TRBJ2-2	-	-	CASSYLGGGELFF	TGTGCCAGCAGTTACCTCGGGGGTGGGGAGCTGTTTTTT
TRBV18	TRBJ2-7	-	-	CASSYGTTTSYEQYF	TGTGCCAGCTCATATGGGACCACTACCTCCTACGAGCAGTACTTC
TRBV7-2	TRBJ2-5	TRBD2	-	CASSSWSGDQETQYF	TGTGCCAGCAGCTCCTGGAGCGGGGATCAAGAGACCCAGTACTTC
TRBV6-6	TRBJ2-7	-	-	CASSRGYEQYF	TGTGCCAGCAGTCGAGGGTACGAGCAGTACTTC
TRBV29-1	TRBJ1-1	TRBD1	-	CSGGTVMNTEAFF	TGCAGCGGGGGGACAGTCATGAACACTGAAGCTTTCTTT
TRBV19	TRBJ2-7	-	-	CASSSNRASLYEQYF	TGTGCCAGTAGTTCAAACAGGGCATCTCTCTACGAGCAGTACTTC
TRBV2	TRBJ2-3	TRBD2	-	CASSPSGGPIDTQYF	TGTGCCAGCAGTCCTAGCGGGGGCCCAATTGATACGCAGTATTTT
TRBV7-2	TRBJ2-7	-	-	CASRFSTGLTYEQYF	TGTGCCAGCAGATTTAGTACAGGGCTCACCTACGAGCAGTACTTC
TRBV7-2	TRBJ2-4	-	-	CASSLERENIQYF	TGTGCCAGCAGCTTAGAAAGGGAAAACATTCAGTACTTC
TRBV9	TRBJ2-2	-	once	CASSVEPGANTGELFF	TGTGCCAGCAGCGTAGAACCGGGAGCGAACACCGGGGAGCTGTTTTTT
TRBV5-4	TRBJ1-2	TRBD1	-	CASSSGQSYGYTF	TGTGCCAGCAGCTCGGGACAGTCCTATGGCTACACCTTC
TRBV11-2	TRBJ1-1	-	-	CASSLDFNTEAFF	TGTGCCAGCAGCTTAGATTTCAACACTGAAGCTTTCTTT
TRBV7-9	TRBJ2-7	-	-	CASSLSRDPPYEQYF	TGTGCCAGCAGCTTAAGCAGGGATCCTCCCTACGAGCAGTACTTC